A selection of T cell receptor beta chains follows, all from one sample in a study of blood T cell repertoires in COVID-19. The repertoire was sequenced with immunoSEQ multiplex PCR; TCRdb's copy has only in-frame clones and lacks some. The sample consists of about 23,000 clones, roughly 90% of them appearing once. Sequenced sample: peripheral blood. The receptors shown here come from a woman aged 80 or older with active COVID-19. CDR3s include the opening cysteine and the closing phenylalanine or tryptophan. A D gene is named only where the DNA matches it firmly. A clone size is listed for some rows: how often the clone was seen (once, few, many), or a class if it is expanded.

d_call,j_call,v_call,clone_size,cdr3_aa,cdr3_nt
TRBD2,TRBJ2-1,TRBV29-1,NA,CSVEDHPRRAGENEQFF,TGCAGCGTTGAAGATCACCCTCGGAGAGCGGGGGAAAATGAGCAGTTCTTC
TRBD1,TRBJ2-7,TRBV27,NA,CASSFRGREQYF,TGTGCCAGCAGTTTTAGGGGGCGCGAGCAGTACTTC
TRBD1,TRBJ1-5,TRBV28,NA,CASSLGQGMNQPQHF,TGTGCCAGCAGTTTAGGACAGGGAATGAATCAGCCCCAGCATTTT
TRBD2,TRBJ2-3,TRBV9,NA,CASSVPHAGENTDTQYF,TGTGCCAGCAGCGTACCCCATGCGGGGGAGAACACAGATACGCAGTATTTT
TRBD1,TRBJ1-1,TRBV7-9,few,CASSSPDRDTEAFF,TGTGCCAGCAGCTCACCGGACAGGGACACTGAAGCTTTCTTT
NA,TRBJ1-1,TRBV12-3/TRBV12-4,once,CASSLQGNTEAFF,TGTGCCAGCAGTTTACAGGGGAACACTGAAGCTTTCTTT
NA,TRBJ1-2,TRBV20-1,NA,CSGGDNYGYTF,TGCTCCGGAGGGGATAACTATGGCTACACCTTC
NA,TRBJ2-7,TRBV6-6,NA,CASSRGAEQYF,TGTGCCAGCAGTCGGGGGGCCGAGCAGTACTTC
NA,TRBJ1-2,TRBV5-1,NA,CASSPTTNYGYTF,TGCGCCAGCAGCCCGACAACTAACTATGGCTACACCTTC
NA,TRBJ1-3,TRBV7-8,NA,CASSLQPGRGGNTIYF,TGTGCCAGCAGCTTACAACCAGGGAGGGGTGGAAACACCATATATTTT